This passage covers 10 T cell receptor beta chains from one sample sequenced in a study of response to subunit inactivated influenza vaccine. One entry per CDR3 protein, called by TCRdb with MiXCR from the RT-PCR reads. The sample has under 850,000 distinct CDR3 sequences; around a sixth are singletons. The source material was PBMCs from blood, sampled more than 4 days after vaccination. Receptor source: a man aged 50 to 59 who received an inactivated influenza vaccine.

At least ten counts were recorded for this clonotype. The chain recombines TRBV5-1 with TRBJ2-7, with TRBD2 identical over 8 bases. Trimming removed 5 bases from V and 1 base from J; junction bases left unmatched: 5. Germline V gene sequence: CDR1 SGHRS, CDR2 YFSETQ. The CDR3 covers 14 residues. CDR3 nucleotides: TGCGCCAGCAGATACATAGCGGGATCCTACGAGCAGTACTTC. Translation gives CASRYIAGSYEQYF.

A few counts support this clonotype. The DNA of the CDR3 is TGTGCCAGCAGCTGGCGACCGATGAACACTGAAGCTTTCTTT. Protein: CASSWRPMNTEAFF. This sequence joins TRBV5-6 and TRBJ1-1; D is unclear. Trimming pared 3 bases from V and 0 bases from J, leaving 9 bases between. CDR1 and CDR2 (germline): SGHDT, YYEEEE. This CDR3 comprises 14 residues. The full variable domain, its missing parts supplied by reference TRBV5-6 and TRBJ1-1, is DAGVTQSPTHLIKTRGQQVTLRCSPKSGHDTVSWYQQALGQGPQFIFQYYEEEERQRGNFPDRFSGHQFPNYSSELNVNALLLGDSALYLCASSWRPMNTEAFFGQGTRLTVV.

The gene calls are TRBV7-9 and TRBJ2-2, with TRBD2 matching over 7 bases. Per germline, CDR1 SEHNR and CDR2 FQNEAQ (reference sequence). The CDR3 totals 14 residues. Trimming at V came to 5 bases and at J to 4 bases, leaving 4 bases not matched to a gene. This chain's CDR3 is CASSPREFTGELFF. The CDR3 region has the DNA TGTGCCAGCAGCCCGCGGGAGTTCACCGGGGAGCTGTTTTTT.

This clonotype was seen more than once but under ten times. V gene TRBV7-9 combines with J gene TRBJ2-1, with D maybe TRBD1 (6 bases). The length of the CDR3 is 16 residues. Germline CDR1 and CDR2: SEHNR and FQNEAQ (reference sequence). Trimming pared 2 bases from V and 3 bases from J, leaving 14 bases between. The CDR3 DNA is TGTGCCAGCAGCTTATTAAAACAGGGCCTCTACAATGAGCAGTTCTTC. Translated: CASSLLKQGLYNEQFF.

This sequence joins TRBV24-1 and TRBJ2-3; D not certain. Trimming left V 6 bases short and J 0 bases short, with 9 bases between. CDR1 and CDR2 (germline): KGHDR, SFDVKD. The CDR3 is made up of 14 amino acids. The CDR3 DNA reads TGTGCCACCAGTCAAGGACGCAGCACAGATACGCAGTATTTT. Translation: CATSQGRSTDTQYF.

The chain is built from TRBV7-3 and TRBJ2-3; D is undetermined. Between the trimmed V and J ends, which lost 1 base and 3 bases, there was a span of 11 bases. Germline loops: CDR1 SGHTA, CDR2 FQGTGA. The CDR3 is made up of 15 amino acids. The CDR3 here is CASSLNGPKTDTQYF. The DNA for the CDR3 is TGTGCCAGCAGCTTAAACGGGCCGAAGACAGATACGCAGTATTTT.

The chain joins TRBV5-1 to TRBJ2-2; 11 bases map to TRBD2. This CDR3 has 16 residues. Germline trimming cut 2 bases from V and 7 bases from J; bases unmatched to any gene: 7. From germline, CDR1 is SGHRS and CDR2 YFSETQ. The CDR3 loop is CASSFRGTSGLGELFF. CDR3 nucleotide sequence: TGCGCCAGCAGCTTTCGCGGGACTAGCGGACTCGGGGAGCTGTTTTTT.

This clonotype was seen only a few times. V usage is TRBV15 and J usage is TRBJ1-1; D gene unclear. Deletions cut 3 bases from V and 0 bases from J, with 8 bases between. This CDR3 has 14 residues. CDR1 is LNHNV, CDR2 YYDKDF, per germline (reference sequence). The CDR3 region has the DNA TGTGCCACCAGCAGGAAAATAATGAACACTGAAGCTTTCTTT. Protein product: CATSRKIMNTEAFF.

The sample holds a few counts of this clonotype. This rearrangement joins TRBV5-1 to TRBJ1-3; D gene uncertain. CDR3 length: 14 residues. V lost 8 bases and J lost 0, with 12 bases in between. Germline CDR1 is SGHRS and CDR2 is YFSETQ. CDR3 bases: TGCGCCAGTAAGGACGTGAGCTCTGGAAACACCATATATTTT. It translates to CASKDVSSGNTIYF.

A few counts support this clonotype. The chain carries TRBV29-1 and TRBJ2-7; D remains unclear. In germline, CDR1 is SQVTM, CDR2 ANQGSEA. Trimming pared 0 bases from V and 2 bases from J, leaving 14 bases between. The CDR3 loop spans 15 amino acids. The CDR3 loop is CSVEDRSQYPYEQYF. In DNA, the CDR3 is TGCAGCGTTGAAGACCGGAGTCAATACCCCTACGAGCAGTACTTC.